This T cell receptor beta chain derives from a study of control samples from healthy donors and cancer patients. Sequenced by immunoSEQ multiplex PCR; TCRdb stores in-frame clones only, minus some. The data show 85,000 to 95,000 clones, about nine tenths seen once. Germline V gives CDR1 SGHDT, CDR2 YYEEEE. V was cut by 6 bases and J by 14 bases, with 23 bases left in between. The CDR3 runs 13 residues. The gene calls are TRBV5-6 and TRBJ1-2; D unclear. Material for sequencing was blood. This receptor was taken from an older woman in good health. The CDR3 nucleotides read TGTGCCAGCACTCCCGCTGGGCCGCCGACAATGACCTTC. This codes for CASTPAGPPTMTF.